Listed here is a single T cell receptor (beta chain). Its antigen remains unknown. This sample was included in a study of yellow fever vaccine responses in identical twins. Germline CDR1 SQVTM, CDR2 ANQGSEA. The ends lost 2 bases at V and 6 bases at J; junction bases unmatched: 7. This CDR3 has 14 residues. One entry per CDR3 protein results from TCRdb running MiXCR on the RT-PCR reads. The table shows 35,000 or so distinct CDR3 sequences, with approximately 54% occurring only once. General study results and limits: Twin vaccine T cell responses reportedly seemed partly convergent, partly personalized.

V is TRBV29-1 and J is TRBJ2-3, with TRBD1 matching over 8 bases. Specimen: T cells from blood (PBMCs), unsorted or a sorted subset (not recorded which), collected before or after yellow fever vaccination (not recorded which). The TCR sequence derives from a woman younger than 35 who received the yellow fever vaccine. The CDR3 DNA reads TGCAGCGTTGAACGGTCAGGGGGCAAGGATACGCAGTATTTT. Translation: CSVERSGGKDTQYF.